The following is a TCR beta chain sequence with its context. The sample holds many counts of this clonotype. Its antigen is still unknown. Nothing much larger sits one base from this clone, and base qualities are not available. This entry comes from a study of T-cell reconstitution after alpha-beta-depleted transplantation in children (dated by TCRdb to the mid-2010s). About the study as a whole: Using TCR repertoire profiling, the study followed T-cell immune reconstitution in a quantitative way in children after TCRalphabeta/CD19-depleted allogeneic hematopoietic cell transplantation.

Per the germline V gene (reference sequence), SEHNR is the CDR1 and FQNEAQ is the CDR2. The CDR3 measures 13 amino acids from cysteine to phenylalanine. The read is trimmed to its CDR3 DNA, 39 bases read in frame from base 1. Deletion took 8 bases off V and 5 bases off J, with a span of 13 bases between the germline ends. Overall results and qualifications from the work: The high TCRbeta diversity at day 60 in some patients was ascribed to recipient T cells and intrathymic progenitors that had survived conditioning. Hyperexpanded clone frequencies declined over subsequent months; after one year, T-cell counts and TCRbeta diversity were mostly attributed to newly produced T cells. Apparently early alphabetaT-cell count recovery about two months after transplant reportedly relied on only several hundred rapidly expanded clones derived from non-depleted graft cells.

Taken with the paper, the label for time point translates to: day 60 (about 2 months) after transplantation. The sample's treatment or condition label, in plain terms: allogeneic hematopoietic cell transplantation with graft depleted of TCRalphabeta T cells and CD19 B cells. The children who served as transplant recipients had been given grafts of TCRalphabeta/CD19-depleted allogeneic hematopoietic cells. Receptors were amplified or captured by PCR. The instrument was an Illumina HiSeq 2500. Molecular barcoding was employed in the preparation of TCR libraries, with unique molecular identifiers being used to normalize TCRbeta repertoire quantification. TCRdb reprocessing: public reads trimmed at Q25 with fastp, clones called with MiXCR, in-frame beta chains kept. A single entry per CDR3 protein holds the most common genes and DNA from its merged rows. Across this sample there are about 31,000 distinct CDR3 sequences, with 5% to 7% seen only once. The ten most abundant clones make up around 27% of the sample.

Recombination connected TRBV7-9 to TRBJ2-1; the D segment cannot be called with confidence. The sample in question was peripheral blood, obtained 60 days after TCRalphabeta/CD19-depleted stem cell transplant. The receptor was isolated from a child younger than two who had a stem cell transplant for acute myeloid leukemia, so the T cells may come from the graft donor. CDR3 protein: CASVETFDNEQFF. The DNA sequence reads TGTGCCAGCGTGGAGACATTCGACAATGAGCAGTTCTTC.